A single sample gave rise to the 21 T cell receptor beta chains below, sequenced in a study of Ad26.COV2.S vaccination and SARS-CoV-2 variants. Treatment specified: about 20 received Ad26.COV2.S at low or high dose, single or two shots; about five received placebo; per-sample allocation not given. Sampling occurred on day 63 after the first vaccine or placebo injection. TCRdb's table, derived via immunoSEQ multiplex PCR, lists solely in-frame clones and lacks some. The table shows almost 400,000 clones, with 70% to 90% occurring only once. Source: peripheral blood, taken in a trial of Ad26.COV2.S vaccine versus placebo. The receptors originated from a person aged 18-65 years who received the Ad26.COV2.S COVID-19 vaccine or a placebo.

The rearrangement uses TRBV9 and TRBJ1-2; 9 bases line up with TRBD1. Germline V gives CDR1 SGDLS, CDR2 YYNGEE. V lost 2 bases and J lost 5; bases outside the gene matches: 10. The CDR3 is 16 residues long. The CDR3: CASSVGGGQGLYGYTF. The CDR3 nucleotides read TGTGCCAGCAGCGTTGGAGGGGGACAGGGACTTTATGGCTACACCTTC. Filled out from reference TRBV9 and TRBJ1-2, the complete variable domain reads DSGVTQTPKHLITATGQRVTLRCSPRSGDLSVYWYQQSLDQGLQFLIQYYNGEERAKGNILERFSAQQFPDLHSELNLSSLELGDSALYFCASSVGGGQGLYGYTFGSGTRLTVV.

The V call is TRBV13, the J call TRBJ2-7, with a weak D call TRBD1 (6 bases). The germline V gene has CDR1 PRHDT and CDR2 FYEKMQ (reference sequence). V lost 2 bases and J lost 2, with 19 bases in between. This CDR3 is 17 amino acids long. CDR3 amino acids: CASSLTSLTGTPYEQYF. Here the CDR3 DNA reads TGTGCCAGCAGCTTAACATCGTTGACCGGGACACCCTACGAGCAGTACTTC. Based on the CDR3 plus reference TRBV13 and TRBJ2-7, the full variable domain is AAGVIQSPRHLIKEKRETATLKCYPIPRHDTVYWYQQGPGQDPQFLISFYEKMQSDKGSIPDRFSAQQFSDYHSELNMSSLELGDSALYFCASSLTSLTGTPYEQYFGPGTRLTVT.

J is TRBJ2-1 and V is TRBV5-6; tentative D call: TRBD2 (6 bases). There are 13 residues in the CDR3. Per the germline V gene, CDR1 is SGHDT and CDR2 is YYEEEE. CDR3 bases: TGTGCGGCGACCCGGGGGACGATGGATGAGCAGTTCTTC. Its protein is CAATRGTMDEQFF.

The rearrangement joins TRBV6-2 or TRBV6-3 to TRBJ1-6, with D tentatively TRBD1 (5 bases). Germline V gives CDR1 MNHEY, CDR2 SVGEGT. The CDR3 covers 14 residues. Trimming cost V 0 bases and J 8 bases, with 8 bases left between them. The CDR3 nucleotides are TGTGCCAGCAGTTACTCTCGGGACCATTCACCCCTCCACTTT. It yields the protein CASSYSRDHSPLHF.

The gene calls are TRBV3-1 (or the pseudogene TRBV3-2) and TRBJ2-7; no clear D. CDR3 length: 16 residues. V was pared by 1 base and J by 4 bases, with 17 bases between. CDR1 is LGHDT and CDR2 is YNNKEL in the germline V gene (reference sequence). The CDR3 protein is CASSQVPDLRKYEQYF. In DNA form, the CDR3 reads TGTGCCAGCAGCCAAGTTCCGGACCTCAGAAAATACGAGCAGTACTTC.

The genes are TRBV19 and TRBJ1-3; perhaps TRBD1 as D (5 bases). The CDR3 runs 15 residues. Germline CDR1 and CDR2: LNHDA and SQIVND (reference sequence). Trimming took off 3 bases at V and 0 bases at J, with 9 bases between the two ends. The CDR3 DNA follows: TGTGCCAGTAGTATCGACAGATACTCTGGAAACACCATATATTTT. Translation gives CASSIDRYSGNTIYF.

As regards this clone: Other nucleotide sequences from this sample produce the same CDR3. In nucleotides, the CDR3 is TGCAGCGTTGAGGCCGAATCCTACGAGCAGTACTTC. Its protein is CSVEAESYEQYF. The chain joins TRBV29-1 to TRBJ2-7; no firm D call. The germline gives CDR1 SQVTM, CDR2 ANQGSEA. With 3 bases removed from V and 1 base from J, the gap between germline ends came to 7 bases. CDR3 length: 12 amino acids.

The rearrangement uses TRBV7-9 and TRBJ2-7; D unresolved. CDR3 length: 13 residues. CDR1 and CDR2 (germline): SEHNR, FQNEAQ (reference sequence). V lost 1 base and J lost 2, with 6 bases in between. The CDR3 coding sequence is TGTGCCAGCAGCTTAGGGATAGCCTACGAGCAGTACTTC. Its protein product is CASSLGIAYEQYF. The whole variable domain, remainder taken from reference TRBV7-9 and TRBJ2-7, is DTGVSQNPRHKITKRGQNVTFRCDPISEHNRLYWYRQTLGQGPEFLTYFQNEAQLEKSRLLSDRFSAERPKGSFSTLEIQRTEQGDSAMYLCASSLGIAYEQYFGPGTRLTVT.

This rearrangement joins TRBV15 to TRBJ2-5; 7 nucleotides match TRBD1. V was clipped by 7 bases and J by 3 bases; unmatched bases: 5. Germline V gene lookup returns CDR1 LNHNV and CDR2 YYDKDF (reference sequence). The CDR3 is made up of 13 amino acids. CDR3 amino acids: CATTQGSEETQYF. The CDR3 DNA follows: TGTGCCACCACACAGGGGTCGGAAGAGACCCAGTACTTC.

The gene calls are TRBV10-3 and TRBJ1-1; D may be TRBD1 (5 bases). The CDR3 contains 15 residues. Germline V gene lookup returns CDR1 ENHRY and CDR2 SYGVKD. Trimming took 4 bases from V and 1 from J, leaving 13 bases between them. CDR3 region: CAISVKRGRNTEAFF. DNA for the CDR3: TGTGCCATCAGTGTAAAACGGGGGAGGAACACTGAAGCTTTCTTT.

The V call is TRBV24-1, the J call TRBJ2-1, with D unresolved. This CDR3 spans 18 amino acids. Deletions cut 3 bases from V and 0 bases from J, with 17 bases between. CDR1 is KGHDR and CDR2 is SFDVKD in the germline V gene. The CDR3 spells CATSDGQTDIGSYNEQFF. The CDR3 DNA is TGTGCCACCAGTGATGGTCAGACTGATATTGGCTCCTACAATGAGCAGTTCTTC.

This sequence joins TRBV11-2 and TRBJ1-4; maybe TRBD1 (6 bases). V shed 8 bases and J shed 8 bases, with 15 bases lying between them. This CDR3 comprises 13 residues. In germline, CDR1 is SGHAT, CDR2 FQNNGV. The CDR3 DNA is TGTGCCAGCGGACGGGGGCTGGAAGAAAAACTGTTTTTT. It codes for CASGRGLEEKLFF.

The chain employs TRBV5-6 and TRBJ2-3; TRBD2 aligns across 9 bases. This CDR3 has 17 amino acids. Germline lookup yields CDR1 SGHDT and CDR2 YYEEEE. The J segment lost 6 bases and the V segment lost 1 base, leaving 12 bases of the junction unmatched. CDR3 in DNA: TGTGCCAGCAGCTTGTCGACTAGCGGAGCTCATCGGGATACGCAGTATTTT. It yields the protein CASSLSTSGAHRDTQYF.

This chain links TRBV2 with TRBJ1-5, with 8 bases matching TRBD1. Germline CDR1 and CDR2: SNHLY and FYNNEI. The trim removed 5 bases at V and 7 bases at J, leaving 7 bases unmatched. CDR3 length: 14 amino acids. In DNA, the CDR3 is TGTGCCAGCAGTTTTCAGGGGGCCAACCAGCCCCAGCATTTT. Its protein is CASSFQGANQPQHF.

The V call is TRBV5-1, the J call TRBJ2-7; D not certain. This CDR3 has 12 amino acids. V was pared by 1 base and J by 6 bases, with 8 bases between. Germline CDR1 and CDR2: SGHRS and YFSETQ. The CDR3 DNA reads as TGCGCCAGCAGCTTGCCCAGCGCCGAGCAGTACTTC. Its translation is CASSLPSAEQYF.

This chain uses TRBV19 with TRBJ1-6; the D is unclear. This CDR3 has 12 residues. V shed 5 bases and J shed 8 bases, with 7 bases lying between them. Germline V CDR1 and CDR2: LNHDA, SQIVND (reference sequence). The CDR3: CASSLTDSPLHF. The CDR3 bases are TGTGCCAGTAGTTTGACCGATTCACCCCTCCACTTT.

V is TRBV19 and J is TRBJ1-5; tentative D call: TRBD1 (6 bases). The V gene lost 6 bases and the J gene lost 0 bases, with 15 bases spanning the gap. Germline V CDR1 and CDR2: LNHDA, SQIVND (reference sequence). The length of the CDR3 is 16 residues. CDR3 in amino acids: CASRSQGTFSNQPQHF. In DNA, the CDR3 is TGTGCCAGTAGATCTCAGGGGACCTTTAGCAATCAGCCCCAGCATTTT.

The rearrangement joins TRBV18 to TRBJ2-3; D possibly corresponds to TRBD1 (5 bases). CDR3 length: 14 residues. V was shortened by 1 base and J by 6 bases, with 11 bases between the two germline ends. The germline CDR1 and CDR2 sequences are KGHSH and LQKENI. The CDR3 sequence: CASSPRPTVDTQYF. In DNA form, the CDR3 reads TGTGCCAGCTCACCACGACCGACAGTCGATACGCAGTATTTT.

The J gene is TRBJ1-2, the V gene TRBV13; D possibly corresponds to TRBD1 (5 bases). The CDR3 length is 15 residues. Germline V gives CDR1 PRHDT, CDR2 FYEKMQ (reference sequence). The ends were cut back, 3 bases at V and 6 bases at J, with 17 bases in the middle. The CDR3 is CASSLRGVLMDGYTF. CDR3 nucleotide sequence: TGTGCCAGCAGCTTGCGAGGGGTTCTCATGGATGGCTACACCTTC. Full variable domain (outside the CDR3, taken from reference TRBV13 and TRBJ1-2): AAGVIQSPRHLIKEKRETATLKCYPIPRHDTVYWYQQGPGQDPQFLISFYEKMQSDKGSIPDRFSAQQFSDYHSELNMSSLELGDSALYFCASSLRGVLMDGYTFGSGTRLTVV.

The V and J genes are TRBV18 and TRBJ1-2, with 7 bases lining up with TRBD1. CDR1 and CDR2 from the germline V gene are KGHSH and LQKENI. The CDR3 has 14 residues. V shed 5 bases and J 3 bases; nucleotides not matched to a gene: 6. The chain's CDR3 is CASSSDRDYYGYTF. CDR3 bases: TGTGCCAGCTCATCTGACAGGGATTACTATGGCTACACCTTC.

The V and J genes are TRBV20-1 and TRBJ2-7; D ambiguous. The CDR3 spans 13 residues. Germline V gene sequence: CDR1 DFQATT, CDR2 SNEGSKA (reference sequence). V was shortened by 3 bases and J by 0 bases, with 9 bases between the two germline ends. CDR3 in amino acids: CSASAEISYEQYF. The DNA of the CDR3 is TGCAGTGCTAGTGCGGAAATCTCCTACGAGCAGTACTTC.